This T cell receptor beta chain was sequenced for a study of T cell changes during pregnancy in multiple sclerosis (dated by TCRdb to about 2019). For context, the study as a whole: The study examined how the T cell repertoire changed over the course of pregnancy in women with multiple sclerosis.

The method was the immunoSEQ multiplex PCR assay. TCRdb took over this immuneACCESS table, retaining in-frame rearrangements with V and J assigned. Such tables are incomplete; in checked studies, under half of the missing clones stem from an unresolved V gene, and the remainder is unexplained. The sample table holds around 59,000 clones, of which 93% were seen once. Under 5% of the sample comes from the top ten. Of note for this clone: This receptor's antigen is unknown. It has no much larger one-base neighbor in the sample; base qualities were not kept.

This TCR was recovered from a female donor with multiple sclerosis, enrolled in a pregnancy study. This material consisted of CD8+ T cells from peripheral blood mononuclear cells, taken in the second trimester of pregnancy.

The CDR3 amino acid sequence is: CASSPGSGSYSNQPQHF. The DNA sequence follows: TGTGCCAGCTCACCAGGGTCAGGATCTTATAGCAATCAGCCCCAGCATTTT. The rearrangement combines TRBV18 with TRBJ1-5; no D gene can be assigned with confidence. Measured from the cysteine to the phenylalanine, the CDR3 is 17 residues long. Only the CDR3 region is kept as DNA, spanning 51 bases read in frame from base 1. CDR1 KGHSH and CDR2 LQKENI are derived from the germline V gene. V gives up 2 bases and J gives up 0 bases, and the segment between their germline ends measures 14 bases.